These T cell receptor beta chains were read from a single sample in a study of cytomegalovirus exposure and HLA in healthy donors. This table comes from immunoSEQ multiplex PCR, and its TCRdb copy is limited to in-frame clones, with some not included. The sample includes about 280,000 clones, more than 75% of them seen just once. Sequenced sample: PBMCs. All receptors derive from a woman between 18 and 30 years old in good health and CMV-seronegative. Each CDR3 is given with its conserved first and last residue. D genes are given only for firm matches. Clone size is stated in some rows and not others, as once, few, many or a class when expanded.

d_call	j_call	clone_size	v_call	cdr3_nt	cdr3_aa
-	TRBJ1-5	-	TRBV2	TGTGCCAGCATAGGACAGCGCAATCAGCCCCAGCATTTT	CASIGQRNQPQHF
-	TRBJ1-2	-	TRBV28	TGTGCCAGCAGTTTACTTTTTACGAGGGGCTACACCTTC	CASSLLFTRGYTF
-	TRBJ2-6	-	TRBV28	TGTGCCAGCAAACCTCAGGCGTTTGGGGCCAACGTCCTGACTTTC	CASKPQAFGANVLTF
-	TRBJ2-7	-	TRBV4-3	TGCGCCAGCAGCCAAGATCAGGGGGGAACCTACGAGCAGTACTTC	CASSQDQGGTYEQYF
TRBD2	TRBJ2-7	-	TRBV4-3	TGCGCCAGCAGCCTTCTAGCGGGAGGGCAGGACGAGCAGTACTTC	CASSLLAGGQDEQYF
TRBD1	TRBJ1-1	-	TRBV28	TGTGCCAGCAGTCGGGACAGGCGCACTGAAGCTTTCTTT	CASSRDRRTEAFF
TRBD2	TRBJ2-3	-	TRBV9	TGTGCCAGCAGCGTTGGGCTAGCGGGAGTATGGTCGGATACGCAGTATTTT	CASSVGLAGVWSDTQYF
-	TRBJ2-7	-	TRBV29-1	TGCAGCGTTATCTCCGGGAACCTTTACGAGCAGTACTTC	CSVISGNLYEQYF
-	TRBJ2-7	few	TRBV18	TGTGCCAGCTCACCAAAAGGACAAAAATCCTACGAGCAGTACTTC	CASSPKGQKSYEQYF
-	TRBJ2-7	-	TRBV2	TGTGCCAGCAGTCAGACTGGGGGGTACGAGCAGTACTTC	CASSQTGGYEQYF
-	TRBJ2-1	-	TRBV20-1	TGCAGTGCCTCTATGGTCCTAGAGCAGTTCTTC	CSASMVLEQFF
TRBD2	TRBJ2-7	-	TRBV28	TGTGCCAGCAGGAACGCACTAGCGTCGGAGCAGTACTTC	CASRNALASEQYF
TRBD1	TRBJ2-7	-	TRBV11-2	TGTGCCAGCAGCTCAGACAGGGGGCAGGCCTTCTACGAGCAGTACTTC	CASSSDRGQAFYEQYF
-	TRBJ2-1	-	TRBV7-6	TGTGCCACGGGGTTCGGGGGATTTCCCTACAATGAGCAGTTCTTC	CATGFGGFPYNEQFF
-	TRBJ2-7	once	TRBV6-5	TGTGCCAGCGGGGGGGGGCTAGAAATATACGAGCAGTACTTC	CASGGGLEIYEQYF
-	TRBJ1-1	-	TRBV19	TGTGCCAGTAGAGAAAGACAGCACACTGAAGCTTTCTTT	CASRERQHTEAFF
TRBD1	TRBJ1-2	-	TRBV13	TGTGCCAGCAGCCTGAGGGGGCAGGGTCTCAACTATGGCTACACCTTC	CASSLRGQGLNYGYTF
-	TRBJ1-1	-	TRBV9	TGTGCCAGCAGCGTAGCCGACTGGGGTGGGAGGAACACTGAAGCTTTCTTT	CASSVADWGGRNTEAFF
-	TRBJ1-2	-	TRBV28	TGTGCCAGCAGTTTAGGTACGGGAACTAACTATGGCTACACCTTC	CASSLGTGTNYGYTF
-	TRBJ2-7	-	TRBV28	TGTGCCAGCAGAACCACACCAGGGGACTCCTACGAGCAGTACTTC	CASRTTPGDSYEQYF
TRBD1	TRBJ1-4	-	TRBV14	TGTGCCAGCAGCCACAGACAGGGCCGGGAAAAACTGTTTTTT	CASSHRQGREKLFF
TRBD2	TRBJ2-5	-	TRBV5-1	TGCGCCAGCAGCTTTGCTAGCGGAGTCCAGACCCAGTACTTC	CASSFASGVQTQYF
-	TRBJ1-1	-	TRBV28	TGTGCCAGCAGTTTTCGGGTGGGGAACACTGAAGCTTTCTTT	CASSFRVGNTEAFF
-	TRBJ2-3	-	TRBV5-1	TGCGCCAGCAGCTTGGAGATGGCCAGCACAGATACGCAGTATTTT	CASSLEMASTDTQYF
-	TRBJ2-7	-	TRBV15	TGTGCCACCAGCAGACCTAGCGCGGGTCTCTCCGAGCAGTACTTC	CATSRPSAGLSEQYF
TRBD1	TRBJ1-5	-	TRBV6-1	TGTGCCAGCGGCGAGGGGGCCGGTCGTCAGCCCCAGCATTTT	CASGEGAGRQPQHF
-	TRBJ2-1	-	TRBV5-1	TGCGCCAGCAGCTTGGCGTTCCGGGTGAGCTCCTACAATGAGCAGTTCTTC	CASSLAFRVSSYNEQFF
-	TRBJ1-6	-	TRBV30	TGTGCCTGGAGTGGACAGACTAATTCACCCCTCCACTTT	CAWSGQTNSPLHF
TRBD2	TRBJ2-2	-	TRBV9	TGTGCCAGCAGCGCCCGGGACTATACCTTTGGGGAGCTGTTTTTT	CASSARDYTFGELFF
TRBD1	TRBJ1-2	few	TRBV5-4	TGTGCCAGCAGCACCCCAGGGGGCGATGGCTACACCTTC	CASSTPGGDGYTF
TRBD2	TRBJ2-4	-	TRBV4-1	TGCGCCAGCAGCCAAACGGGACTAGCGGGAGAGAAAGCCAAAAACATTCAGTACTTC	CASSQTGLAGEKAKNIQYF
-	TRBJ1-5	few	TRBV6-6	TGTGCCAGCAGTGTCAGCGGATTAAGCAATCAGCCCCAGCATTTT	CASSVSGLSNQPQHF
-	TRBJ2-6	once	TRBV7-2	TGTGCCAGCAGCTTAGATTTTCCCACCGGCTCTGGGGCCAACGTCCTGACTTTC	CASSLDFPTGSGANVLTF